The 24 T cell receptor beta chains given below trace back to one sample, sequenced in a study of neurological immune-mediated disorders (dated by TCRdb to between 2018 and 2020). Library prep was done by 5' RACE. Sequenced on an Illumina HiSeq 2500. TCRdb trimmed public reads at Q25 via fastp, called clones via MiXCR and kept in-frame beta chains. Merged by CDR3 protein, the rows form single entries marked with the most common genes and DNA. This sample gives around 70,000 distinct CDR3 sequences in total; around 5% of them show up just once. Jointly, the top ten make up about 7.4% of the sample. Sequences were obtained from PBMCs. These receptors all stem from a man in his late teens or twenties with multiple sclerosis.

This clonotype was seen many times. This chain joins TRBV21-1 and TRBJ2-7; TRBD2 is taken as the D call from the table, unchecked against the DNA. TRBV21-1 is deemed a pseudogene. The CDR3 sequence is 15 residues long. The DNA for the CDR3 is TGTGCCAGCAGCTCCCGACTAGCGGGAGGGAGTGAGCAGTACTTC. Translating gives CASSSRLAGGSEQYF.

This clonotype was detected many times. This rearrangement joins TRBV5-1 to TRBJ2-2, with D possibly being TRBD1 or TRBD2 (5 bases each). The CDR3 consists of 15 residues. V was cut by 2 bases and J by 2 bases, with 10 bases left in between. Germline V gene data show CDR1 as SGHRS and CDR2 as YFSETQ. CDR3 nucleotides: TGCGCCAGCAGCTTTTCGGGGCCTAACACCGGGGAGCTGTTTTTT. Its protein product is CASSFSGPNTGELFF.

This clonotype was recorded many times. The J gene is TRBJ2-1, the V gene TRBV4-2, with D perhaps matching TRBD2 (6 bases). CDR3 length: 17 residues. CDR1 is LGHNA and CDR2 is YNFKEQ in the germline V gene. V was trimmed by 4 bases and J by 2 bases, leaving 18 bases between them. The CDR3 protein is CASSPPRAAGPYNEQFF. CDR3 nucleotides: TGTGCCAGCAGCCCTCCCAGGGCGGCGGGGCCCTACAATGAGCAGTTCTTC.

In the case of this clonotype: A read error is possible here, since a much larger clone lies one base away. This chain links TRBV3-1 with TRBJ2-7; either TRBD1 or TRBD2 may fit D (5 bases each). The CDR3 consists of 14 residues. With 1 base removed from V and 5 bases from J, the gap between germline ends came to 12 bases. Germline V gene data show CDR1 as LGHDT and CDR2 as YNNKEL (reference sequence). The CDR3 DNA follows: TGTGCCAGCAGCCAAGCATTGGGACGACACGAGCAGTACTTC. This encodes CASSQALGRHEQYF.

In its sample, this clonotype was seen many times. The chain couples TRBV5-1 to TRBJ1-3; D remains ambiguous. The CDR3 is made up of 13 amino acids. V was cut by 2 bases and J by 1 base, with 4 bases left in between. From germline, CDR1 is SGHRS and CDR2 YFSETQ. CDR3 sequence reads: CASSLQSGNTIYF. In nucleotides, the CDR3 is TGCGCCAGCAGCTTACAATCTGGAAACACCATATATTTT.

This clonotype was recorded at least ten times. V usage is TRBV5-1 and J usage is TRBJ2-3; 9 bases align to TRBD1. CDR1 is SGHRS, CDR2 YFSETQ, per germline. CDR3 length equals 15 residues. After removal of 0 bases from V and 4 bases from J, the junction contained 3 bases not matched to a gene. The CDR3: CASSLEGQGSDTQYF. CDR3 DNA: TGCGCCAGCAGCTTGGAGGGACAGGGCTCAGATACGCAGTATTTT.

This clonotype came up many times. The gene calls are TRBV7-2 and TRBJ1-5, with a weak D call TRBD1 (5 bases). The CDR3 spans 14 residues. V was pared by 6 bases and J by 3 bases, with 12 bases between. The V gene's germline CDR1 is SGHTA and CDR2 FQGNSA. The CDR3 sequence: CASSTREANQPQHF. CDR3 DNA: TGTGCCAGCAGTACCAGGGAGGCCAATCAGCCCCAGCATTTT.

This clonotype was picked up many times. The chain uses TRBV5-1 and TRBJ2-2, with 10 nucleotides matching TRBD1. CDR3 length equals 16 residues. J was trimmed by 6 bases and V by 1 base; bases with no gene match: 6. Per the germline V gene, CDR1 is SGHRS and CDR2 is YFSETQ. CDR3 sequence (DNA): TGCGCCAGCAGCTTGACATCGACAGGGGGCTCCGGGGAGCTGTTTTTT. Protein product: CASSLTSTGGSGELFF. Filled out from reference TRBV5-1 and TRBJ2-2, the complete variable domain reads KAGVTQTPRYLIKTRGQQVTLSCSPISGHRSVSWYQQTPGQGLQFLFEYFSETQRNKGNFPGRFSGRQFSNSRSEMNVSTLELGDSALYLCASSLTSTGGSGELFFGEGSRLTVL.

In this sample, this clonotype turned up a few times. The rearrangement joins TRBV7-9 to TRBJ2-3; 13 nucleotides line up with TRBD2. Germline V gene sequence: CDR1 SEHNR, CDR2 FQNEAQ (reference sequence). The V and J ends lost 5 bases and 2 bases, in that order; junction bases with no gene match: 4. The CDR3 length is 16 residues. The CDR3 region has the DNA TGTGCCAGCAGCCCCGGGACTAGCGGGACCACAGATACGCAGTATTTT. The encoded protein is CASSPGTSGTTDTQYF. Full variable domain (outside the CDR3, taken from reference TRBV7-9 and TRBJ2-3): DTGVSQNPRHKITKRGQNVTFRCDPISEHNRLYWYRQTLGQGPEFLTYFQNEAQLEKSRLLSDRFSAERPKGSFSTLEIQRTEQGDSAMYLCASSPGTSGTTDTQYFGPGTRLTVL.

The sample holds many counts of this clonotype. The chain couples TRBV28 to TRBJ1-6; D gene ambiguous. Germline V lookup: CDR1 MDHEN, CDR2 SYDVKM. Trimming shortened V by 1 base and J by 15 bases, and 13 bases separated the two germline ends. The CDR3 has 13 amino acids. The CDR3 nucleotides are TGTGCCAGCAGTTTATTTGCCCGGTCGTACCTCCACTTT. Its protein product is CASSLFARSYLHF.

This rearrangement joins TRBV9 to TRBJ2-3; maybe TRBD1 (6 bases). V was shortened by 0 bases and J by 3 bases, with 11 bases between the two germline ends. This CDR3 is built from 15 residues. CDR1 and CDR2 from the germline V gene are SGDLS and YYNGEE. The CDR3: CASSVAAGETDTQYF. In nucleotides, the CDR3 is TGTGCCAGCAGCGTAGCGGCAGGGGAAACAGATACGCAGTATTTT.

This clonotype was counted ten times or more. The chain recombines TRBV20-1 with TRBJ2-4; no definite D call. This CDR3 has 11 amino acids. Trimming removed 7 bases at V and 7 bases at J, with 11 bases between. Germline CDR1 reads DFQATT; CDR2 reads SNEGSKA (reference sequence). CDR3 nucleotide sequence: TGCAGTGGCCAAGTCGGGAACATTCAGTACTTC. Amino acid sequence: CSGQVGNIQYF.

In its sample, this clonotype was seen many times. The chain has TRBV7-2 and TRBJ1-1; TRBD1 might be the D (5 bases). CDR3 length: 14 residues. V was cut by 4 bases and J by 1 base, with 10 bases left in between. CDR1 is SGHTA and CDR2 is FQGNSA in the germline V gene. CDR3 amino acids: CASSYGRANTEAFF. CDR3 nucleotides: TGTGCCAGCAGCTACGGCAGGGCGAACACTGAAGCTTTCTTT.

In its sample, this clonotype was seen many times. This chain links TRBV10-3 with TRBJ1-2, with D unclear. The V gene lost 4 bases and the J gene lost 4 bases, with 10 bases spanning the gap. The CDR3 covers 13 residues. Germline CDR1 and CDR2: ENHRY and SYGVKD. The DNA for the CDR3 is TGTGCCATCAGTGGAGAGGCTGCCTATGGCTACACCTTC. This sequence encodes CAISGEAAYGYTF.

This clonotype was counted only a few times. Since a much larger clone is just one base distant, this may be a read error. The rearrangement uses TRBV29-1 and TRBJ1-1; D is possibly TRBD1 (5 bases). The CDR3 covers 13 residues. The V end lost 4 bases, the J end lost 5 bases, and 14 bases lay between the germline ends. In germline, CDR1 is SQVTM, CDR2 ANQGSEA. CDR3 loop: CSVVSLRGTEAFF. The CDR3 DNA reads TGCAGCGTTGTAAGCTTACGGGGGACTGAAGCTTTCTTT.

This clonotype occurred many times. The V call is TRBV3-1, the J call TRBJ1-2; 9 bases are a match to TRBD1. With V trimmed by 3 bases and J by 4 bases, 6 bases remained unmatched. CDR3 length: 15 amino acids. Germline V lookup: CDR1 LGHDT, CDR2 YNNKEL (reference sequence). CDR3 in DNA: TGTGCCAGCAGCCACTTCACAGGGGGCAGCTATGGCTACACCTTC. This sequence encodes CASSHFTGGSYGYTF.

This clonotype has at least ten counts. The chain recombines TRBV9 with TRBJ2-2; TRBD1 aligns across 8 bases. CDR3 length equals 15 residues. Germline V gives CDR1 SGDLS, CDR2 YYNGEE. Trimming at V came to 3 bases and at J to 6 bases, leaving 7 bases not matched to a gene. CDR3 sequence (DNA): TGTGCCAGCAGCGCCCAGGACAGGGCATCCGGGGAGCTGTTTTTT. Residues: CASSAQDRASGELFF. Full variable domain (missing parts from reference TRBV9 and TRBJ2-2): DSGVTQTPKHLITATGQRVTLRCSPRSGDLSVYWYQQSLDQGLQFLIQYYNGEERAKGNILERFSAQQFPDLHSELNLSSLELGDSALYFCASSAQDRASGELFFGEGSRLTVL.

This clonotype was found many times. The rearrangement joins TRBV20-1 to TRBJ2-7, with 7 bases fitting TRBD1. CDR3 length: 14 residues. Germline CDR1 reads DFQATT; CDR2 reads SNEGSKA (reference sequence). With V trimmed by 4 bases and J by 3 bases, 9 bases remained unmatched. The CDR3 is CSAKSGTVDYEQYF. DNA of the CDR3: TGCAGTGCTAAATCGGGGACAGTTGACTACGAGCAGTACTTC.

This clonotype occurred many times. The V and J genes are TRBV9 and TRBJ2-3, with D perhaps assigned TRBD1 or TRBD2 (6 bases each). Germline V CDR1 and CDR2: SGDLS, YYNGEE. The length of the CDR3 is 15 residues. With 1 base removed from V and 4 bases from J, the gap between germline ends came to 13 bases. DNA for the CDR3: TGTGCCAGCAGCGTAATCCGGGGGCCCGCAGATACGCAGTATTTT. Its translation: CASSVIRGPADTQYF. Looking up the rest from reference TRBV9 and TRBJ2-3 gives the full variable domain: DSGVTQTPKHLITATGQRVTLRCSPRSGDLSVYWYQQSLDQGLQFLIQYYNGEERAKGNILERFSAQQFPDLHSELNLSSLELGDSALYFCASSVIRGPADTQYFGPGTRLTVL.

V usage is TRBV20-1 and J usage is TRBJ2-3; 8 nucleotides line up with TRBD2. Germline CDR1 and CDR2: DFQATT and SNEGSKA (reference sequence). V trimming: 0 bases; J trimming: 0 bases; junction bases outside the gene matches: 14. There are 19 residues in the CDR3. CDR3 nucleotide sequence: TGCAGTGCTAGAGAGTCCCCGGGGGGGGTGGTCCTTAGCACAGATACGCAGTATTTT. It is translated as CSARESPGGVVLSTDTQYF.

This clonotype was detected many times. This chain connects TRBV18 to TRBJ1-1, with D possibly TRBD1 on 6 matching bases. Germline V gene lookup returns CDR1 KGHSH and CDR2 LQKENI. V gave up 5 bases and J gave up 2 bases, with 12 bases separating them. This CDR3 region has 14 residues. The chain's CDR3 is CASSARQVNTEAFF. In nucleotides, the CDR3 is TGTGCCAGCTCAGCGAGACAGGTTAACACTGAAGCTTTCTTT. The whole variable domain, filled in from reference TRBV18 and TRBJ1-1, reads NAGVMQNPRHLVRRRGQEARLRCSPMKGHSHVYWYRQLPEEGLKFMVYLQKENIIDESGMPKERFSAEFPKEGPSILRIQQVVRGDSAAYFCASSARQVNTEAFFGQGTRLTVV.

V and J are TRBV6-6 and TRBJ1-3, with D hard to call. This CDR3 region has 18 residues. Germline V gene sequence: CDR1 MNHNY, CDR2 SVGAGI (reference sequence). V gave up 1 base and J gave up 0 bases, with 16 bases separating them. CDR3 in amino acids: CASSYFTAAASSGNTIYF. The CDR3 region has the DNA TGTGCCAGCAGTTACTTCACGGCGGCAGCGAGCTCTGGAAACACCATATATTTT.

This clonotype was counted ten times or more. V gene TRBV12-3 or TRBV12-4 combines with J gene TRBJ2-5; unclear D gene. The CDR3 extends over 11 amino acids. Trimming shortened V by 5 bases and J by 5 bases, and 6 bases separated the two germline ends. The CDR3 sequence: CASSILETQYF. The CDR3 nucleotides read TGTGCCAGCAGTATCCTGGAGACCCAGTACTTC.

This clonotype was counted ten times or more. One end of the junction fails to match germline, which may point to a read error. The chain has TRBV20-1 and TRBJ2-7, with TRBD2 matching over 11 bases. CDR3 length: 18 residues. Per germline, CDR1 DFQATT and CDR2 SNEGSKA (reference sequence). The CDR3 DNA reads TGCAGTGCTAGAGATCGGAATCTACTAGCGGGAGTCTCCCACGAGCAGTACTTC. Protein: CSARDRNLLAGVSHEQYF.